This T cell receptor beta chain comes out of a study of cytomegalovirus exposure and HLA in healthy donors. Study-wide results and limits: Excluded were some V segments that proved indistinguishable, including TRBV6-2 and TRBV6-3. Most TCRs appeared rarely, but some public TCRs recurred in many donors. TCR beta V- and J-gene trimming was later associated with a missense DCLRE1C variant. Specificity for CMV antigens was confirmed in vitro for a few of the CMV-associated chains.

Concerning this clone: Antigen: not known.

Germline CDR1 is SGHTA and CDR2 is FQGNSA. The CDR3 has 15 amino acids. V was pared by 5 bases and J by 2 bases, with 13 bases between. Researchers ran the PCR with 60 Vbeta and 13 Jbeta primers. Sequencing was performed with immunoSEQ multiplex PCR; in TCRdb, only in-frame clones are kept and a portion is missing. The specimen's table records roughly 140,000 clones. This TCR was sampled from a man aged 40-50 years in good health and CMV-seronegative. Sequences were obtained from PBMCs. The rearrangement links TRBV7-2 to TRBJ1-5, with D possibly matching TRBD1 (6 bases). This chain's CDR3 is CASSAHRAGNQPQHF. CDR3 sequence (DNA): TGTGCCAGCAGCGCCCACAGGGCCGGCAATCAGCCCCAGCATTTT.